This T cell receptor (beta chain) was identified during a study of OX40 agonist ivuxolimab in advanced cancers. Study-level findings and limits: Clonal expansion was seen in CD4+ and CD8+ blood T cells by week 6 at 0.1 to 3.0 mg/kg. Antigen targets of the expanded peripheral T cells went undetermined.

TCRdb keeps only in-frame clones here, not all; method: immunoSEQ multiplex PCR. The top ten clones hold 20% to 25% of a sample with more than 9,000 clones, 76% of them seen once. For this clone: Its antigen is currently unknown.

This TCR was sampled from an adult with an advanced solid tumor such as melanoma, head and neck, liver or kidney cancer. The sample in question was CD4+ or CD8+ T cells sorted from blood, obtained in a trial of the OX40 agonist ivuxolimab.

The CDR3 nucleotides are TGTGCCAGCAGCTTCTCTAGCGGGGGGAGGGAGACCCAGTACTTC. Its translation: CASSFSSGGRETQYF. This chain joins TRBV11-2 and TRBJ2-5, with TRBD2 identical over 11 bases. The CDR3 sequence is 15 residues long. Germline-derived CDR1 and CDR2 are SGHAT and FQNNGV. V gave up 3 bases and J gave up 5 bases; unmatched junction bases: 5.